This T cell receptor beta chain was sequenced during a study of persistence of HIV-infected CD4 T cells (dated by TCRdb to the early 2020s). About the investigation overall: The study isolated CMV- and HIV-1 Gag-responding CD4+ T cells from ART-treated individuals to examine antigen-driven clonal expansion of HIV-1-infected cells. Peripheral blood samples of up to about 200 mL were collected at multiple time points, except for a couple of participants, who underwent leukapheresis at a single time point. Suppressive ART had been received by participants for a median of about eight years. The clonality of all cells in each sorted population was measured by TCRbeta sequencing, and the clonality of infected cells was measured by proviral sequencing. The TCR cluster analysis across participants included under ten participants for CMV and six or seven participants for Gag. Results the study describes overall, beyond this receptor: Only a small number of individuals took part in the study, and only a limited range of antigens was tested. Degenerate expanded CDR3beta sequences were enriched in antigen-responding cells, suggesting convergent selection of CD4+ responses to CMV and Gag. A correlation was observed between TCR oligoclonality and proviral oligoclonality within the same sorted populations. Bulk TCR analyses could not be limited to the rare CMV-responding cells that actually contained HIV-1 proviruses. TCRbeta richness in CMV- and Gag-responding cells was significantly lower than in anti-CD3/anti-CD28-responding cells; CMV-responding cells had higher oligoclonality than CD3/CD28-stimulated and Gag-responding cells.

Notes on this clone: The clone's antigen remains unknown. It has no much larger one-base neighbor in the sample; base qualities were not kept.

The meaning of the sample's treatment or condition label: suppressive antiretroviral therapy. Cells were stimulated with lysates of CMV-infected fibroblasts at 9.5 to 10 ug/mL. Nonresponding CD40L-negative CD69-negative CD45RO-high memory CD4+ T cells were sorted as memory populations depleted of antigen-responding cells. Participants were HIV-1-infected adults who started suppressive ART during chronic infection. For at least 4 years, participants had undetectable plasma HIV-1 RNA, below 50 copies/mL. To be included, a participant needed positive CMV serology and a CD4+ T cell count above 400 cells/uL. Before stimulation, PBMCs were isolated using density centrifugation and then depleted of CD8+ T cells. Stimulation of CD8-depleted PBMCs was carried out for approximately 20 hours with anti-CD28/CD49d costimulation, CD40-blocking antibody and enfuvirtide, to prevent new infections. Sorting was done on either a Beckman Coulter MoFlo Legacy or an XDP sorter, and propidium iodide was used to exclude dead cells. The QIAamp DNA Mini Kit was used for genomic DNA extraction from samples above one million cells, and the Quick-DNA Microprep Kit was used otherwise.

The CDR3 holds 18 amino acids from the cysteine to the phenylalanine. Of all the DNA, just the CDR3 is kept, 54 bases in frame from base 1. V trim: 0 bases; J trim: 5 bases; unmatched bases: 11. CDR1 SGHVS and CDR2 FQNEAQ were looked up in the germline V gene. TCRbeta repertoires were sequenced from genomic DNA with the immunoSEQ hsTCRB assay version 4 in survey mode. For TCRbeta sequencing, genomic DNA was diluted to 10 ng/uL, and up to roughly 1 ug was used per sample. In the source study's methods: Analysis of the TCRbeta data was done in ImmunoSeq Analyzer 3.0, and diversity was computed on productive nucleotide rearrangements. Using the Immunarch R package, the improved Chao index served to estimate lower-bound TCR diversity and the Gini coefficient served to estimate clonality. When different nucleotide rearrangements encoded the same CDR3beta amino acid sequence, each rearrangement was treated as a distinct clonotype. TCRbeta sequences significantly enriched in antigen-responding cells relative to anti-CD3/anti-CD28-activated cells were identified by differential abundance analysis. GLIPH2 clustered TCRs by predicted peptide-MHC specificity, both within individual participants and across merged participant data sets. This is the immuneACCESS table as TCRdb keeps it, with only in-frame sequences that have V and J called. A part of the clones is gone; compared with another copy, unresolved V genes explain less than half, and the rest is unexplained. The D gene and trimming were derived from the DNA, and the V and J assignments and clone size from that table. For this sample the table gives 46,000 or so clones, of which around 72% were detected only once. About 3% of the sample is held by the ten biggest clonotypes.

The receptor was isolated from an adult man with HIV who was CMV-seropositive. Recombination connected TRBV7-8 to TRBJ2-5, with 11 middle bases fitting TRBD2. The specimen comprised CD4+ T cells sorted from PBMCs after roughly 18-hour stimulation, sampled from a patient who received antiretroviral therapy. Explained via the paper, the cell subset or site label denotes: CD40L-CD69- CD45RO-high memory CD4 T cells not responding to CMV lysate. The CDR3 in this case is CASSLALLAGGPGETQYF. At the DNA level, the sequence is TGTGCCAGCAGCTTAGCGCTTTTAGCGGGAGGGCCAGGGGAGACCCAGTACTTC.